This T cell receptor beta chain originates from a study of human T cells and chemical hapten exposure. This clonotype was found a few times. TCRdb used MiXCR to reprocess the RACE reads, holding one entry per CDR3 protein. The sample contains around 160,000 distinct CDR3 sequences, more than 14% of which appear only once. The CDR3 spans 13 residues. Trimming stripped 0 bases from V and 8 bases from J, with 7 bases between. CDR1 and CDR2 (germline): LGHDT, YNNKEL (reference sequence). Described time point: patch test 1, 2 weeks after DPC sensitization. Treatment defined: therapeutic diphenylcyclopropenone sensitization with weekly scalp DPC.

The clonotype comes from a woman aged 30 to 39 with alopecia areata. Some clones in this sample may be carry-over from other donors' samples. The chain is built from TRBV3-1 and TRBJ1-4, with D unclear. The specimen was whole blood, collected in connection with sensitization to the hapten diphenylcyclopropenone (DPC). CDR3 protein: CASSQDSEEKLFF. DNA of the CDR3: TGTGCCAGCAGCCAAGATTCAGAAGAAAAACTGTTTTTT.